The entry below gives a single T cell receptor beta chain sequence along with its context. This record belongs to a study of T cells in Graves' hyperthyroidism and ophthalmopathy. With 9 bases removed from V and 3 bases from J, the gap between germline ends came to 11 bases. CDR3 length: 12 residues. Researchers amplified the TCR beta CDR3 regions from RNA transcripts. First-round RT-PCR targeting the TCR CDR3 was performed with the HTBI primer set. One entry per CDR3 protein results from TCRdb running MiXCR on the multiplex PCR reads. The sample lists around 520,000 distinct CDR3 sequences, about 15% occurring once.

Sequenced: blood. The chain joins TRBV12-3 or TRBV12-4 to TRBJ1-2; D is unresolved. The clonotype comes from a young woman with Graves' hyperthyroidism. The CDR3 reads CASTEFDYGYTF. The CDR3 coding sequence is TGTGCCAGTACTGAATTTGACTATGGCTACACCTTC.